The following is a T cell receptor (beta chain) sequence with its context. The age range of participants was roughly 18 to 90 years, with residence in 20 to 25 US areas. Exposed enrollees had met someone with a PCR-confirmed or clinician-diagnosed COVID-19 case at some point within the 2 weeks before study entry. The data are from a study of blood T cell repertoires in COVID-19. The germline CDR1 and CDR2 sequences are SGHDN and FVKESK. The CDR3 is 17 residues long. Trimming at V came to 4 bases and at J to 3 bases, leaving 11 bases not matched to a gene. Generated by immunoSEQ multiplex PCR, the TCRdb table keeps only in-frame clones and is missing some. The sample consists of 360,000 or so clones, about nine tenths of them appearing once.

Sequences were obtained from PBMCs or T cells enriched from blood (not recorded which). The sequence came from a woman aged 30 to 39 who had been exposed to COVID-19. The chain links TRBV14 to TRBJ2-1; TRBD2 agrees at 8 bases. CDR3 protein: CASSPGGALSVYNEQFF. In nucleotides, the CDR3 is TGTGCCAGCAGCCCGGGGGGGGCACTTTCGGTCTACAATGAGCAGTTCTTC.